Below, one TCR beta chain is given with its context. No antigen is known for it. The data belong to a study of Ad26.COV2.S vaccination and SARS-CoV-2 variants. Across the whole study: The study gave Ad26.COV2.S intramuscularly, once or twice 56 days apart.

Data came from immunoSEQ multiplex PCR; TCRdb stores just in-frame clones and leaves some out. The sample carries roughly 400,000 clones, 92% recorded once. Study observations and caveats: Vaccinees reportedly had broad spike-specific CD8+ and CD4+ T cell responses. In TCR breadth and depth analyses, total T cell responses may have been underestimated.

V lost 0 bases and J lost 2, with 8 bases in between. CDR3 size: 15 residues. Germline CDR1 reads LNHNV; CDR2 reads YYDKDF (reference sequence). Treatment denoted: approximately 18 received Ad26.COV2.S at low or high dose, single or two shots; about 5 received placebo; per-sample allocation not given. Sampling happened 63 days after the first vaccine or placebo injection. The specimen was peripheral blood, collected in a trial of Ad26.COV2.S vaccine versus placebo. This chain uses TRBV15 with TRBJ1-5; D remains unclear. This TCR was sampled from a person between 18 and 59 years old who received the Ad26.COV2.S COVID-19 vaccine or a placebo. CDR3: CATSREAIGNQPQHF. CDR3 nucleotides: TGTGCCACCAGCAGAGAGGCGATCGGCAATCAGCCCCAGCATTTT.